This T cell receptor beta chain was recovered during a study of PD-1 blockade in classical Hodgkin lymphoma. V was cut by 5 bases and J by 10 bases, with 20 bases left in between. This CDR3 spans 15 amino acids. Germline V gene data show CDR1 as MNHEY and CDR2 as SVGAGI. TCRdb's copy holds only in-frame clones and misses some; the assay was immunoSEQ multiplex PCR. The sample records 10,000 to 15,000 clones, approximately 79% being singletons. Study-level findings and limits: As was reported, newly diagnosed patients showed lower baseline TCR diversity than healthy donors did.

No patient escaped relapse after autologous stem cell transplantation, and brentuximab vedotin exposure varied. Thawed PBMCs underwent magnetic negative selection to obtain purified CD8+ T cells. With regard to this clone: What it binds is unknown.

Sequenced material: CD8+ T cells from blood, taken at baseline. J is TRBJ2-2 and V is TRBV6-5; no clear D gene. The clonotype originates from a human donor with classical Hodgkin lymphoma. CDR3 DNA sequence: TGTGCCAGCAGTCTTACCCTTGCCGGGTCCGCGGAGCTGTTTTTT. It is translated as CASSLTLAGSAELFF.